This T cell receptor (beta chain) came from a study of blood T cell repertoires in COVID-19. Between the trimmed V and J ends, which lost 3 bases and 8 bases, there was a span of 19 bases. There are 15 residues in the CDR3. Germline V gene sequence: CDR1 MNHEY, CDR2 SVGAGI. Method: immunoSEQ multiplex PCR; TCRdb's copy keeps in-frame clones and lacks some. The table records about 160,000 clones, 70% to 90% of them present only once. The TCR originated in a woman aged 50 to 60 who had recovered from COVID-19. The chain recombines TRBV6-5 with TRBJ1-2; D is possibly TRBD1 (5 bases). Sequencing input: PBMCs or T cells enriched from blood (not recorded which). DNA for the CDR3: TGTGCCAGCAGTTATCTGACAGATACTATCTCGGGCTACACCTTC. Translating gives CASSYLTDTISGYTF.